These 4 T cell receptor beta chains came from one sample sequenced in a study of blood T cell repertoires in COVID-19. Measured with immunoSEQ multiplex PCR; TCRdb has only the in-frame clones, and not every one. Of 250,000 to 300,000 clones in the sample, more than 80% are singletons; the top ten hold just under 6.5%. The sequencing input was peripheral blood. The receptors were gathered from a woman aged 45-65 years with COVID-19, enrolled during active disease.

The chain uses TRBV10-3 and TRBJ2-2, with 9 bases that match TRBD1. This CDR3 comprises 16 residues. Trimming removed 3 bases from V and 5 bases from J; junction bases left unmatched: 7. Germline loops: CDR1 ENHRY, CDR2 SYGVKD. CDR3: CAISEHRGLQTGELFF. The CDR3 DNA reads as TGTGCCATCAGTGAACACAGGGGGCTTCAAACCGGGGAGCTGTTTTTT.

The chain carries TRBV11-2 and TRBJ1-2; the match to TRBD1 covers 9 bases. The CDR3 is 14 residues long. V gave up 4 bases and J gave up 2 bases; unmatched junction bases: 2. Germline V gene sequence: CDR1 SGHAT, CDR2 FQNNGV. The chain's CDR3 is CASSWGQGNYGYTF. CDR3 DNA sequence: TGTGCCAGCAGCTGGGGACAGGGAAACTATGGCTACACCTTC.

The rearrangement joins TRBV7-9 to TRBJ1-2; no reliable D call. V was trimmed by 1 base and J by 8 bases, leaving 14 bases between them. Germline assignment: CDR1 SEHNR and CDR2 FQNEAQ (reference sequence). The length of the CDR3 is 14 residues. This CDR3 reads CASSLGGFRGGYTF. DNA for the CDR3: TGTGCCAGCAGCTTAGGAGGCTTTCGAGGGGGCTACACCTTC.

The V and J genes are TRBV5-6 and TRBJ1-5; 8 bases map to TRBD1. Per germline, CDR1 SGHDT and CDR2 YYEEEE. The CDR3 length is 14 residues. J lost 7 bases, V lost 5 bases, and 8 bases had no gene match. The CDR3 region has the DNA TGTGCCAGCAGTTACAGGGGGGGTGAACAGCCCCAGCATTTT. This codes for CASSYRGGEQPQHF. Using reference TRBV5-6 and TRBJ1-5 for the parts outside the CDR3, the full variable domain is DAGVTQSPTHLIKTRGQQVTLRCSPKSGHDTVSWYQQALGQGPQFIFQYYEEEERQRGNFPDRFSGHQFPNYSSELNVNALLLGDSALYLCASSYRGGEQPQHFGDGTRLSIL.